This is a list of T cell receptor beta chains from one sample in a study of T cells in Graves' hyperthyroidism and ophthalmopathy. MiXCR, run by TCRdb on the multiplex PCR reads, gives a single entry per CDR3 protein. The sample records around 300,000 distinct CDR3 sequences, about 14% being singletons. Sequences were obtained from blood. The receptor set was obtained from a woman in her 30s with Graves' hyperthyroidism. The CDR3 runs from the conserved cysteine through the conserved F or W. The D gene is left open where the match is weak. Some rows mark clone size as missing; the rest say once, few, many or name a class of expanded clone.

TRBD2	many	TRBV7-8	TRBJ2-5	CASSLGTSEQTQYF	TGTGCCAGCAGCTTAGGGACTAGCGAACAGACCCAGTACTTC
TRBD1	many	TRBV19	TRBJ2-7	CASSPFGTVSYEQYF	TGTGCCAGCTCCCCTTTCGGGACAGTCTCCTACGAGCAGTACTTC
TRBD1	many	TRBV27	TRBJ2-7	CASSLTGGSYEQYF	TGTGCCAGCAGTTTGACAGGGGGGTCCTACGAGCAGTACTTC
NA	many	TRBV5-4	TRBJ2-3	CASSSRRGSDTQYF	TGTGCCAGCAGCTCCAGGCGGGGTTCGGATACGCAGTATTTT
NA	many	TRBV11-2	TRBJ1-5	CASSSGRAQPQHF	TGTGCCAGCAGCTCTGGACGGGCTCAGCCCCAGCATTTT
NA	many	TRBV12-3/TRBV12-4	TRBJ2-7	CASRGFDYEQYF	TGTGCCAGCCGAGGCTTCGACTACGAGCAGTACTTC
NA	few	TRBV7-9	TRBJ2-3	CASSSYDLGDTQYF	TGTGCCAGCAGCTCATACGATCTCGGAGATACGCAGTATTTT
NA	many	TRBV5-1	TRBJ2-7	CASRRGYSYEQYF	TGCGCCAGCAGGAGGGGATACTCCTACGAGCAGTACTTC
NA	NA	TRBV10-2	TRBJ2-5	CASSDPRVWQETQYF	TGCGCCAGCAGTGACCCCCGGGTCTGGCAAGAGACCCAGTACTTC
NA	many	TRBV29-1	TRBJ2-3	CSVARVTSTDTQYF	TGCAGCGTCGCTCGGGTAACTAGCACAGATACGCAGTATTTT
NA	few	TRBV29-1	TRBJ1-2	CSVDGLNYGYTF	TGCAGCGTTGATGGACTGAACTATGGCTACACCTTC